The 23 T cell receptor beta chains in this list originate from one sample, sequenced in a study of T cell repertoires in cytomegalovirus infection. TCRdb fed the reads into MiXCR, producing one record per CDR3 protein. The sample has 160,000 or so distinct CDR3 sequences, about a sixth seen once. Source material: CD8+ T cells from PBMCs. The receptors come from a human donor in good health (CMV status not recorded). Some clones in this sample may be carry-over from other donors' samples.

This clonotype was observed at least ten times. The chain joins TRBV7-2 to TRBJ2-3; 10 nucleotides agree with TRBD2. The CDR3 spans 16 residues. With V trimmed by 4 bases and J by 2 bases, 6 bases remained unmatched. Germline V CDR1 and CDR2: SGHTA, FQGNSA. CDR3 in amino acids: CASSSLAGAHTDTQYF. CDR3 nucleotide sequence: TGTGCCAGCAGCTCCCTAGCGGGGGCCCACACAGATACGCAGTATTTT.

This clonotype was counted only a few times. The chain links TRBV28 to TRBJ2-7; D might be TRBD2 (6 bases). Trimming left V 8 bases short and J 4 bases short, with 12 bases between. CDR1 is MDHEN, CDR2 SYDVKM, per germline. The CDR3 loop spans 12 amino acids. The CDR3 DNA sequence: TGTGCCAGCCGGGACTGGGGGTACGAGCAGTACTTC. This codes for CASRDWGYEQYF.

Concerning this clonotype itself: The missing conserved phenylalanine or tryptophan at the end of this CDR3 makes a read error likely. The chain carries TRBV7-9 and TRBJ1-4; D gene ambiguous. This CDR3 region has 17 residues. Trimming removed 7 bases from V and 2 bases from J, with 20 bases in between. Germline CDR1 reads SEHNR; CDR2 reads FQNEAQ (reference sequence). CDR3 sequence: CASTPGGWVITNEKLFY. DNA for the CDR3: TGTGCCAGCACGCCGGGAGGGTGGGTTATCACTAATGAAAAACTGTTTTAT.

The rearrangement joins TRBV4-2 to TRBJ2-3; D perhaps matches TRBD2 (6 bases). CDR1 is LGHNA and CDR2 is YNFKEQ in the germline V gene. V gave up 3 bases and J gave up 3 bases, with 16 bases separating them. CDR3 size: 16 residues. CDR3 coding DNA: TGTGCCAGCAGCCAGCAGGTGGGAGGTGGTACAGATACGCAGTATTTT. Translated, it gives CASSQQVGGGTDTQYF.

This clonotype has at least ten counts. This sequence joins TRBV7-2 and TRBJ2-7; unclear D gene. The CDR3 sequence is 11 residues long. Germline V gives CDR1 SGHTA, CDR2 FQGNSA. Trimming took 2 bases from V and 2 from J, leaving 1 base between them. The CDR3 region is CASSLTYEQYF. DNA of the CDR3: TGTGCCAGCAGCTTAACCTACGAGCAGTACTTC.

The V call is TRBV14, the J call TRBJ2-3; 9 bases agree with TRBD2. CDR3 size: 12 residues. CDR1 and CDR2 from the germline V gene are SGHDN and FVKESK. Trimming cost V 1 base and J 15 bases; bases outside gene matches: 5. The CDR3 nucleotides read TGTGCCAGCAGCCAAGGACTGACTAGCGGATATTTT. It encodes CASSQGLTSGYF.

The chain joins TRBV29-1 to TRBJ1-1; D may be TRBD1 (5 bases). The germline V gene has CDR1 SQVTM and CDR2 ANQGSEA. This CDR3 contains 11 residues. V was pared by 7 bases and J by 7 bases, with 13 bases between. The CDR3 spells CSAGSGFEAFF. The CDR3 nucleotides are TGCAGCGCTGGTTCAGGGTTTGAAGCTTTCTTT.

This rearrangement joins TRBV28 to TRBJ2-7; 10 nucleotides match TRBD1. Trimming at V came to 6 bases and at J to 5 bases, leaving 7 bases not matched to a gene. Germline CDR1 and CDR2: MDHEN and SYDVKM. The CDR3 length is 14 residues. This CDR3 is CASSNPGQGHEQYF. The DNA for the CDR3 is TGTGCCAGCAGCAATCCGGGACAGGGGCACGAGCAGTACTTC.

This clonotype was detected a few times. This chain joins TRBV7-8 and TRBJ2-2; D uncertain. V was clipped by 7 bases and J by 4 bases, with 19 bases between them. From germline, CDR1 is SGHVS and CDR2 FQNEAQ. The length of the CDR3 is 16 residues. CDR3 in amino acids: CASTVPLRTGTGELFF. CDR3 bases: TGTGCCAGCACGGTTCCGCTCAGGACGGGCACCGGGGAGCTGTTTTTT.

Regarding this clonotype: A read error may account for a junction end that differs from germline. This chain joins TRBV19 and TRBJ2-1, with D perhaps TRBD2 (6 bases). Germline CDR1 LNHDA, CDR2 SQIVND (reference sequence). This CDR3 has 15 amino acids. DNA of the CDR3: TGTGCCAATAGTATTACAGGCGGAGGGAACAATGAGCAGTTCTTC. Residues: CANSITGGGNNEQFF.

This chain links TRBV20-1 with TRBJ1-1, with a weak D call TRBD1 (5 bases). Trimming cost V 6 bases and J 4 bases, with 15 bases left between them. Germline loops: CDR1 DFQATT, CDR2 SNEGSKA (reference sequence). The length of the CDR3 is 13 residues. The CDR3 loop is CSAKGRGFTEAFF. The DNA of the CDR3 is TGCAGTGCAAAGGGGCGGGGATTCACTGAAGCTTTCTTT.

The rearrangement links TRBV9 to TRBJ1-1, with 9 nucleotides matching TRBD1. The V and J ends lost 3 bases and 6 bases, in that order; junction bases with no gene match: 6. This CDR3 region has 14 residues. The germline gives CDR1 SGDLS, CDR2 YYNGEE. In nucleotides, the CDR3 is TGTGCCAGCAGCGCCAGGGACAGGGTGTCTGAAGCTTTCTTT. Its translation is CASSARDRVSEAFF.

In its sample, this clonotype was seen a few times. CDR3 DNA sequence: TGTGCCAGCACGAGGGGAGTAGCGGGAGCTCCCGAAGAGACCCAGTACTTC. It yields the protein CASTRGVAGAPEETQYF. J is TRBJ2-5 and V is TRBV7-6; the match to TRBD2 covers 9 bases. Germline CDR1 and CDR2: SGHVS and FNYEAQ. The junction had 15 bases not matched to a gene; V was cut back by 7 bases and J by 3 bases. The CDR3 consists of 17 residues.

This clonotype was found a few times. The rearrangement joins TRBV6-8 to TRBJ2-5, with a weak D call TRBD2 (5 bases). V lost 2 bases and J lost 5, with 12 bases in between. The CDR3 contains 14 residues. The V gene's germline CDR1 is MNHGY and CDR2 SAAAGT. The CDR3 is CASSYAQLGETQYF. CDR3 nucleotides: TGTGCCAGCAGTTACGCTCAACTAGGGGAGACCCAGTACTTC.

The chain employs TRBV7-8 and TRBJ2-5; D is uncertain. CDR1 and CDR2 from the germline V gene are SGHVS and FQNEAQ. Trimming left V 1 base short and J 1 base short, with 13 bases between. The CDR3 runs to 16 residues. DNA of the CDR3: TGTGCCAGCAGCTTAGAAGCTATAACCACCCAAGAGACCCAGTACTTC. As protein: CASSLEAITTQETQYF.

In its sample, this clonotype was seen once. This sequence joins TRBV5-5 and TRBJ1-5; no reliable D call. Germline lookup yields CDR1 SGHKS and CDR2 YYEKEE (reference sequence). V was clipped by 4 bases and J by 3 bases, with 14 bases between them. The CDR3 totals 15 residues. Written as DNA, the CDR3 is TGTGCCAGCAGCCGGACGGCGGCCCTCAATCAGCCCCAGCATTTT. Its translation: CASSRTAALNQPQHF.

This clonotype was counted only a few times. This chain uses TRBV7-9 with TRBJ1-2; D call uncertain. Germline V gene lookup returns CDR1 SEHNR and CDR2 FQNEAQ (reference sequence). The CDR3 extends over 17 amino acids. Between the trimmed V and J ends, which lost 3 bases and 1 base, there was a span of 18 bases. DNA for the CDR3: TGTGCCAGCAGCTTCCTGGTTGATCAGATCGGTAACTATGGCTACACCTTC. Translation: CASSFLVDQIGNYGYTF.

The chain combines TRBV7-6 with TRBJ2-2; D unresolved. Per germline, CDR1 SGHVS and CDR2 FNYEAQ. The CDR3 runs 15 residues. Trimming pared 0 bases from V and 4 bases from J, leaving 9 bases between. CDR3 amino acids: CASSLAVGSTGELFF. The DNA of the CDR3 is TGTGCCAGCAGCTTAGCCGTGGGTAGCACCGGGGAGCTGTTTTTT.

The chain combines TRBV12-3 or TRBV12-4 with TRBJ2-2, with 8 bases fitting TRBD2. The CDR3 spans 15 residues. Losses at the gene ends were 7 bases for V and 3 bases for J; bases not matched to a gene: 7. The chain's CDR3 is CASKVREAYTGELFF. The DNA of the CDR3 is TGTGCCAGCAAAGTGCGGGAGGCCTACACCGGGGAGCTGTTTTTT.

The CDR3 nucleotides are TGTGCCAGCAGCGACACGCGAACCTACGAGCAGTACTTC. It encodes CASSDTRTYEQYF. This chain connects TRBV7-9 to TRBJ2-7; D unresolved. The CDR3 contains 13 residues. Trimming pared 5 bases from V and 2 bases from J, leaving 10 bases between. Looked up from germline, CDR1 is SEHNR and CDR2 is FQNEAQ (reference sequence). Drawing the rest from reference TRBV7-9 and TRBJ2-7, the complete variable domain is DTGVSQNPRHKITKRGQNVTFRCDPISEHNRLYWYRQTLGQGPEFLTYFQNEAQLEKSRLLSDRFSAERPKGSFSTLEIQRTEQGDSAMYLCASSDTRTYEQYFGPGTRLTVT.

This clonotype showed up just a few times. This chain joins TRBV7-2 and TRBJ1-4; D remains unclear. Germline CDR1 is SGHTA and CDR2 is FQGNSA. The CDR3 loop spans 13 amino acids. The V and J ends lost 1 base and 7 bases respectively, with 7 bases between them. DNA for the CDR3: TGTGCCAGCAGCTTAGGGACGGGTGAAAAACTGTTTTTT. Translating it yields CASSLGTGEKLFF. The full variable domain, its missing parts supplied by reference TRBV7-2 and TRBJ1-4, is GAGVSQSPSNKVTEKGKDVELRCDPISGHTALYWYRQSLGQGLEFLIYFQGNSAPDKSGLPSDRFSAERTGGSVSTLTIQRTQQEDSAVYLCASSLGTGEKLFFGSGTQLSVL.

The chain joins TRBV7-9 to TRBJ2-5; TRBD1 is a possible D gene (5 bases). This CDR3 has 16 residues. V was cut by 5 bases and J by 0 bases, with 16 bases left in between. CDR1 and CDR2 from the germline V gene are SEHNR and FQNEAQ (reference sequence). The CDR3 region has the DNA TGTGCCAGCAGCACACTCTGGGGCAGATACCAAGAGACCCAGTACTTC. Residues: CASSTLWGRYQETQYF.

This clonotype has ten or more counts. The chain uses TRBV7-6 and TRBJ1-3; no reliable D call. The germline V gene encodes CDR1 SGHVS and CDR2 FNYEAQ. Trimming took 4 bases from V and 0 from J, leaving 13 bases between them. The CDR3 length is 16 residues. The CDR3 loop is CASSYEQGNSGNTIYF. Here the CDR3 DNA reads TGTGCCAGCAGCTACGAACAAGGGAACTCTGGAAACACCATATATTTT.